The clone carrying this T cell receptor (beta chain) was seen at least ten times. The data derive from a study of molecular identifiers for immune sequencing clone quantification. Methods described previously, with TCR primers listed, were used for bulk TCR libraries. TCRdb reprocessed the PCR reads with MiXCR, giving one entry per CDR3 protein. The data contain around 470,000 distinct CDR3 sequences, about a fifth of them seen just once; the ten biggest clones take up 0.7% to 0.95%. Sorting was used to obtain naive CD8 T cells (CD8+CD4-CCR7+CD45RA+). What was sequenced was naive CD8+ T cells from blood, with Jurkat cell RNA spiked in. The subset was: FACS-sorted CD8+CD4-CCR7+CD45RA+ naive T cells. The source of this sequence is a human donor in good health. Some libraries in this study had Jurkat cell RNA spiked in.

The chain's CDR3 is CASRGTGPYEQYF. CDR3 nucleotides: TGCGCCAGCAGGGGGACAGGCCCCTACGAGCAGTACTTC. J is TRBJ2-7 and V is TRBV5-1; 8 nucleotides align to TRBD1. V dropped 5 bases and J dropped 2; count of bases not matched to a gene: 3. Germline V gives CDR1 SGHRS, CDR2 YFSETQ. This CDR3 comprises 13 residues. Using reference TRBV5-1 and TRBJ2-7 for the parts outside the CDR3, the full variable domain is KAGVTQTPRYLIKTRGQQVTLSCSPISGHRSVSWYQQTPGQGLQFLFEYFSETQRNKGNFPGRFSGRQFSNSRSEMNVSTLELGDSALYLCASRGTGPYEQYFGPGTRLTVT.